Listed here are 14 T cell receptor beta chains from one sample, sequenced in a study of T cells in Graves' hyperthyroidism and ophthalmopathy. There were TCR beta CDR3 regions amplified from RNA transcripts. Carried out on the TCR CDR3, a first-round RT-PCR used the HTBI primer set. TCRdb used MiXCR to reprocess the multiplex PCR reads, holding one entry per CDR3 protein. The data hold roughly 420,000 distinct CDR3 sequences, with approximately 15% observed a single time. Sequencing used blood. These receptors all come from a woman in her late teens or twenties with Graves' hyperthyroidism.

This clonotype was observed a few times. The chain is built from TRBV6-1 and TRBJ2-1; TRBD1 matches at 7 bases. After removal of 10 bases from V and 0 bases from J, the junction contained 9 bases not matched to a gene. CDR1 and CDR2 (germline): MNHNS, SASEGT. This CDR3 contains 15 residues. CDR3 DNA: TGTGCCACTCGACGACAGGGTGCCTCCTACAATGAGCAGTTCTTC. As protein: CATRRQGASYNEQFF.

In its sample, this clonotype was seen many times. V usage is TRBV9 and J usage is TRBJ2-4; D possibly corresponds to TRBD2 (5 bases). From germline, CDR1 is SGDLS and CDR2 YYNGEE. The CDR3 is 15 residues long. Trimming took 8 bases from V and 0 from J, leaving 15 bases between them. This chain's CDR3 is CASSAGTLAKNIQYF. CDR3 coding DNA: TGTGCCAGTTCGGCGGGTACCCTAGCCAAAAACATTCAGTACTTC. Looking up the rest from reference TRBV9 and TRBJ2-4 gives the full variable domain: DSGVTQTPKHLITATGQRVTLRCSPRSGDLSVYWYQQSLDQGLQFLIQYYNGEERAKGNILERFSAQQFPDLHSELNLSSLELGDSALYFCASSAGTLAKNIQYFGAGTRLSVL.

This clonotype was seen repeatedly, ten times or more. The J gene is TRBJ2-2, the V gene TRBV7-8; no firm D call. V was clipped by 3 bases and J by 0 bases, with 5 bases between them. The CDR3 covers 14 residues. Germline CDR1 and CDR2: SGHVS and FQNEAQ. CDR3 sequence reads: CASSFTTNTGELFF. DNA for the CDR3: TGTGCCAGCAGCTTCACCACGAACACCGGGGAGCTGTTTTTT.

The chain joins TRBV7-9 to TRBJ2-3; the match to TRBD1 covers 8 bases. V lost 3 bases, J lost 2 bases, and 7 bases stayed unmatched. This CDR3 region has 16 residues. Germline V gene data show CDR1 as SEHNR and CDR2 as FQNEAQ (reference sequence). The CDR3 DNA follows: TGTGCCAGCAGCTTCTTCGTGGACAGGGTCACAGATACGCAGTATTTT. This sequence encodes CASSFFVDRVTDTQYF.

This clonotype came up many times. This rearrangement joins TRBV4-3 to TRBJ1-4, with unresolved D. The length of the CDR3 is 15 residues. The germline CDR1 and CDR2 sequences are LGHNA and YSLEER. Trimming shortened V by 5 bases and J by 8 bases, and 18 bases separated the two germline ends. The CDR3 bases are TGCGCCAGCAGCGTATACCGCGGGGAATCGGAAAAACTGTTTTTT. Amino acid sequence: CASSVYRGESEKLFF.

This clonotype showed up many times. The chain carries TRBV24-1 and TRBJ2-3; TRBD1 is a possible D gene (5 bases). V lost 3 bases and J 1 base, leaving 7 bases between the germline ends. The CDR3 runs to 14 residues. CDR1 KGHDR and CDR2 SFDVKD come from the germline V gene. The chain's CDR3 is CATSDPQGTDTQYF. The CDR3 DNA follows: TGTGCCACCAGTGATCCACAGGGCACAGATACGCAGTATTTT.

This clonotype showed up many times. The chain employs TRBV12-3 or TRBV12-4 and TRBJ1-1; a weak D match, TRBD1 (6 bases). The CDR3 totals 14 residues. Trimming took 5 bases from V and 1 from J, leaving 11 bases between them. CDR3 DNA: TGTGCCAGCAGTACAGGGACGGCGAACACTGAAGCTTTCTTT. It is translated as CASSTGTANTEAFF.

J is TRBJ1-1 and V is TRBV20-1; a weak D match, TRBD1 (6 bases). Trimming took 6 bases from V and 3 from J, leaving 11 bases between them. CDR1 and CDR2 from the germline V gene are DFQATT and SNEGSKA (reference sequence). The CDR3 is made up of 12 amino acids. The CDR3 nucleotides are TGCAGTGCCTGGACAGTCGACACTGAAGCTTTCTTT. Protein: CSAWTVDTEAFF.

This clonotype occurred many times. This chain connects TRBV27 to TRBJ1-3; tentative D call: TRBD1 (5 bases). There are 17 residues in the CDR3. CDR1 and CDR2 from the germline V gene are MNHEY and SMNVEV (reference sequence). V was clipped by 4 bases and J by 3 bases, with 19 bases between them. CDR3 loop: CASSSTGRSKGGNTIYF. CDR3 DNA: TGTGCCAGCAGTTCAACGGGACGGAGTAAGGGTGGAAACACCATATATTTT.

The rearrangement links TRBV10-2 to TRBJ2-1, with D possibly being TRBD1 or TRBD2 (5 bases each). V gave up 5 bases and J gave up 5 bases, with 13 bases separating them. The CDR3 runs 14 residues. CDR1 is WSHSY and CDR2 is SAAADI in the germline V gene. The DNA for the CDR3 is TGCGCCAGCAGTCGACGGGACGAGAACAATGAGCAGTTCTTC. Its protein is CASSRRDENNEQFF.

This clonotype was counted only a few times. The J gene is TRBJ1-4, the V gene TRBV25-1; D is uncertain. V lost 2 bases, J lost 6 bases, and 13 bases lay in between. The germline CDR1 and CDR2 sequences are MGHDK and SYGVNS. The CDR3 contains 15 residues. CDR3 sequence reads: CASSEAAGSYEKLFF. For the CDR3, the DNA is TGTGCCAGCAGTGAAGCGGCAGGCTCGTATGAAAAACTGTTTTTT.

The gene calls are TRBV7-3 and TRBJ1-6, with D unclear. With 1 base removed from V and 7 bases from J, the gap between germline ends came to 11 bases. The CDR3 has 15 amino acids. The germline V gene has CDR1 SGHTA and CDR2 FQGTGA. This CDR3 reads CASSLMATSNSPLHF. The CDR3 bases are TGTGCCAGCAGCTTAATGGCTACTTCGAATTCACCCCTCCACTTT.

The chain employs TRBV27 and TRBJ2-7, with 8 bases identical to TRBD1. This CDR3 has 14 residues. The V segment lost 11 bases and the J segment 3 bases; nucleotides outside the gene matches: 12. CDR1 and CDR2 (germline): MNHEY, SMNVEV (reference sequence). In nucleotides, the CDR3 is TGTGCCCGCCGGACCGTCAGGGGGCGCTACGAGCAGTACTTC. Translating it yields CARRTVRGRYEQYF.

Many counts were recorded for this clonotype. The CDR3 region has the DNA TGTGCCAGCAGCCTAGTACGAGGGAGTGAGCAGTACTTC. Encoded protein: CASSLVRGSEQYF. The chain carries TRBV3-1 and TRBJ2-7; the D gene is possibly TRBD2 (5 bases). V lost 4 bases to trimming and J lost 7 bases, with 14 bases between them. This CDR3 is 13 amino acids long. Germline V gene sequence: CDR1 LGHDT, CDR2 YNNKEL (reference sequence).